This T cell receptor (beta chain) was observed in a study of CD8 T cells in ankylosing spondylitis. Library preparation for TCR beta used quantitative 5'-RACE with molecular barcodes. TCRdb re-derived calls from the 5' RACE reads in MiXCR, one entry per CDR3 protein. The repertoire holds some 840,000 distinct CDR3 sequences, with 10% to 15% as singletons. Germline V lookup: CDR1 SGHAT, CDR2 FQNNGV. J gave up 3 bases and V 2 bases, and 8 bases lay outside the gene matches. The CDR3 is 16 amino acids. Study outcomes and limitations: CD8+ by phenotype, disease-linked clones were relatively rare in peripheral blood. Certain motif variants had earlier appeared in reactive arthritis synovial fluid and blood. Significant enrichment of disease-linked clones was reported in matched ankylosing spondylitis synovial fluid. Ankylosing spondylitis blood appeared to be characterized by a TCR beta motif of under 10 highly homologous variants.

Points on this clonotype: As yet, its antigen is unknown.

This clonotype was obtained from a male donor with ankylosing spondylitis. Sequenced input: blood, either unsorted or a sorted T cell fraction (not recorded which). The J gene is TRBJ2-7, the V gene TRBV11-2; the match to TRBD1 covers 9 bases. This chain's CDR3 is CASSLPYDRGNYEQYF. Here the CDR3 DNA reads TGTGCCAGCAGCTTACCATACGACAGGGGGAACTACGAGCAGTACTTC.